These 29 T cell receptor beta chains were sequenced from one sample in a study of T cell repertoires in cytomegalovirus infection. Each CDR3 protein is one row after TCRdb ran MiXCR on the reads. The table records tens of thousands of distinct CDR3 sequences, about 39% of them present only once. No antigen has been assigned to these receptors. Sequenced material: CD8+ T cells from cultured PBMCs, taken from culture after CMV antigen stimulation. The receptors come from a human donor in good health (CMV status not recorded). Some clones in this sample may be carry-over from other donors' samples.

This chain joins TRBV19 and TRBJ2-3, with 7 bases lining up with TRBD1. CDR1 LNHDA and CDR2 SQIVND come from the germline V gene (reference sequence). Trimming cost V 5 bases and J 0 bases; bases outside gene matches: 5. This CDR3 has 15 residues. CDR3 bases: TGTGCCAGTAGTCCGAACAGGGGTAGCACAGATACGCAGTATTTT. This gives the protein CASSPNRGSTDTQYF. Full variable domain (rest looked up from reference TRBV19 and TRBJ2-3): DGGITQSPKYLFRKEGQNVTLSCEQNLNHDAMYWYRQDPGQGLRLIYYSQIVNDFQKGDIAEGYSVSREKKESFPLTVTSAQKNPTAFYLCASSPNRGSTDTQYFGPGTRLTVL.

This clonotype occurred a few times. The genes are TRBV7-9 and TRBJ1-4; a possible D gene is TRBD1 (5 bases). This CDR3 is 16 amino acids long. V dropped 5 bases and J dropped 5 bases, with 18 bases sitting between them. The V gene's germline CDR1 is SEHNR and CDR2 FQNEAQ (reference sequence). CDR3 DNA: TGTGCCAGCAGCCGGGAGCGGGTTCGACAGAATGAAAAACTGTTTTTT. Amino acids: CASSRERVRQNEKLFF.

This clonotype was detected ten times or more. The rearrangement links TRBV4-1 to TRBJ1-5; D not certain. Per the germline V gene, CDR1 is MGHRA and CDR2 is YSYEKL. Trimming cost V 0 bases and J 1 base, with 13 bases left between them. This CDR3 comprises 17 residues. The DNA for the CDR3 is TGCGCCAGCAGCCAAGATCTGCACGGGAGGAGCAATCAGCCCCAGCATTTT. Translation: CASSQDLHGRSNQPQHF.

Of note for this clonotype: One end of the junction varies from germline; a read error may be responsible. This rearrangement joins TRBV7-8 to TRBJ1-5; no firm D call. CDR3 size: 16 residues. Per the germline V gene, CDR1 is SGHVS and CDR2 is FQNEAQ. The CDR3 loop reads CTSSQALEYSNQPQHF. For the CDR3, the DNA is TGTACCAGCAGCCAAGCGCTAGAATATAGCAATCAGCCCCAGCATTTT.

Turning to this clonotype: This may arise from a read error, as a much more abundant clone is one base away. This chain links TRBV12-3 or TRBV12-4 with TRBJ1-6; no firm D call. CDR3 length: 15 residues. The V end lost 1 base, the J end lost 10 bases, and 14 bases lay between the germline ends. The CDR3 is CASSLVGPTGSPLHF. In nucleotides, the CDR3 is TGTGCCAGCAGTTTAGTAGGGCCCACTGGGTCACCCCTCCACTTT.

The genes are TRBV12-3 or TRBV12-4 and TRBJ1-6, with 11 bases aligning to TRBD1. There are 15 residues in the CDR3. The V segment lost 5 bases and the J segment 9 bases; nucleotides outside the gene matches: 6. The CDR3 reads CASSPEGQGASPLHF. In nucleotides, the CDR3 is TGTGCCAGCAGTCCGGAAGGACAGGGGGCTTCACCCCTCCACTTT.

This clonotype was recorded a few times. The V call is TRBV7-6, the J call TRBJ2-7; no reliable D call. The CDR3 runs 13 residues. Germline-derived CDR1 and CDR2 are SGHVS and FNYEAQ. The V and J ends lost 3 bases and 2 bases respectively, with 8 bases between them. CDR3 DNA sequence: TGTGCCAGCAGCTTTTCTCAAACCTACGAGCAGTACTTC. It yields the protein CASSFSQTYEQYF.

The rearrangement joins TRBV11-2 to TRBJ2-5; the match to TRBD2 covers 16 bases. This CDR3 has 17 amino acids. Germline CDR1 and CDR2: SGHAT and FQNNGV. The V segment lost 5 bases and the J segment 0 bases; nucleotides outside the gene matches: 3. CDR3 residues: CASSLGTSGGDQETQYF. In DNA form, the CDR3 reads TGTGCCAGCAGCCTCGGGACTAGCGGGGGGGACCAAGAGACCCAGTACTTC.

This clonotype was counted many times. This chain links TRBV24-1 with TRBJ2-3; D is ambiguous. This CDR3 contains 14 residues. Deletions cut 1 base from V and 2 bases from J, with 6 bases between. Germline values: CDR1 KGHDR, CDR2 SFDVKD. The CDR3 reads CATSDLAPTDTQYF. The DNA of the CDR3 is TGTGCCACCAGTGATTTAGCCCCCACAGATACGCAGTATTTT.

The rearrangement links TRBV4-2 to TRBJ2-7; D not certain. The germline V gene encodes CDR1 LGHNA and CDR2 YNFKEQ. The CDR3 sequence is 15 residues long. Trimming shortened V by 2 bases and J by 2 bases, and 13 bases separated the two germline ends. The CDR3 nucleotides read TGTGCCAGCAGCCAATCCATATCAGAGGCCTACGAGCAGTACTTC. The encoded protein is CASSQSISEAYEQYF.

The J gene is TRBJ2-1, the V gene TRBV27, with TRBD2 matching over 10 bases. This CDR3 is built from 13 residues. Looked up from germline, CDR1 is MNHEY and CDR2 is SMNVEV (reference sequence). The junction had 4 bases not matched to a gene; V was cut back by 8 bases and J by 6 bases. The CDR3 coding sequence is TGTGCCAGCGGTATAGCGGGAGGCAATGAGCAGTTCTTC. Translating it yields CASGIAGGNEQFF.

The CDR3 sequence: CASSLMNTEAFF. The CDR3 bases are TGTGCCAGCAGTCTCATGAACACTGAAGCTTTCTTT. This chain connects TRBV12-3 or TRBV12-4 to TRBJ1-1; D is unresolved. V was shortened by 5 bases and J by 0 bases, with 4 bases between the two germline ends. CDR3 length: 12 residues.

This rearrangement joins TRBV10-3 to TRBJ1-5, with D perhaps matching TRBD1 (5 bases). Germline loops: CDR1 ENHRY, CDR2 SYGVKD. The ends were cut back, 4 bases at V and 2 bases at J, with 12 bases in the middle. CDR3 size: 15 residues. The CDR3 reads CAISAGQGRNQPQHF. The CDR3 DNA follows: TGTGCCATCAGTGCGGGGCAGGGACGCAATCAGCCCCAGCATTTT.

The table lists this clonotype with many counts. CDR3 bases: TGTGCCAGCAGCCAACAAAGGGGCGGGCTGAGCACAGATACGCAGTATTTT. Its protein product is CASSQQRGGLSTDTQYF. The rearrangement uses TRBV6-1 and TRBJ2-3; D might be TRBD1 or TRBD2, each matching 5 bases. The germline V and J ends were trimmed by 6 bases and 0 bases, with 19 bases remaining between them. Germline V lookup: CDR1 MNHNS, CDR2 SASEGT. CDR3 length equals 17 residues.

This chain links TRBV6-5 with TRBJ1-2; TRBD1 matches at 9 bases. Germline CDR1 is MNHEY and CDR2 is SVGAGI. J lost 3 bases, V lost 5 bases, and 4 bases had no gene match. The CDR3 is made up of 14 amino acids. CDR3 coding DNA: TGTGCCAGCAGTCGGACAGGGGCTCACTATGGCTACACCTTC. Translating gives CASSRTGAHYGYTF.

The rearrangement joins TRBV5-4 to TRBJ1-2, with 10 nucleotides matching TRBD1. CDR3 length: 15 residues. CDR1 is SGHNT, CDR2 YYREEE, per germline (reference sequence). With V trimmed by 0 bases and J by 5 bases, 4 bases remained unmatched. CDR3 in DNA: TGTGCCAGCAGCTTGGGGGACAGGGGTGAATATGGCTACACCTTC. Translation gives CASSLGDRGEYGYTF.

Comment on this clonotype: Possible read error: a much larger clone is one base away. The rearrangement uses TRBV7-3 and TRBJ2-1; no reliable D call. The V end lost 4 bases, the J end lost 5 bases, and 18 bases lay between the germline ends. The CDR3 has 16 amino acids. Germline V lookup: CDR1 SGHTA, CDR2 FQGTGA. The chain's CDR3 is CASSYRLRSPNNEQFF. Written as DNA, the CDR3 is TGTGCCAGCAGCTATAGACTGAGAAGTCCTAACAATGAGCAGTTCTTC.

The gene calls are TRBV28 and TRBJ2-2; no reliable D call. Per germline, CDR1 MDHEN and CDR2 SYDVKM. The CDR3 contains 14 residues. V was pared by 6 bases and J by 4 bases, with 12 bases between. DNA for the CDR3: TGTGCCAGCAGCCTCAGTAGTTCCACCGGGGAGCTGTTTTTT. This translates into CASSLSSSTGELFF.

In this sample, this clonotype turned up many times. The V and J genes are TRBV4-3 and TRBJ2-2; D call uncertain. CDR3 length equals 12 residues. V lost 3 bases, J lost 9 bases, and 8 bases lay in between. The germline gives CDR1 LGHNA, CDR2 YSLEER. The CDR3 coding sequence is TGCGCCAGCAGCCATACTGGGAGGGAGCTGTTTTTT. Protein sequence: CASSHTGRELFF.

This clonotype was recorded at least ten times. This rearrangement joins TRBV7-2 to TRBJ1-5; a weak D match, TRBD1 (5 bases). V was trimmed by 2 bases and J by 2 bases, leaving 10 bases between them. This CDR3 spans 15 amino acids. Germline CDR1 SGHTA, CDR2 FQGNSA. In DNA, the CDR3 is TGTGCCAGCAGCTTAAGGGGAGGAGGCAATCAGCCCCAGCATTTT. Amino acids: CASSLRGGGNQPQHF.

V usage is TRBV4-1 and J usage is TRBJ1-5; 9 nucleotides line up with TRBD1. V lost 0 bases, J lost 4 bases, and 1 base stayed unmatched. This CDR3 comprises 15 residues. Per germline, CDR1 MGHRA and CDR2 YSYEKL. The CDR3 DNA reads TGCGCCAGCAGCCAAGAGGACAGGGGAAATCAGCCCCAGCATTTT. Protein sequence: CASSQEDRGNQPQHF.

The sample holds many counts of this clonotype. J is TRBJ2-7 and V is TRBV12-3 or TRBV12-4, with 10 bases aligning to TRBD2. This CDR3 comprises 15 residues. After removal of 7 bases from V and 3 bases from J, the junction contained 9 bases not matched to a gene. The CDR3: CASTWGASGGYEQYF. As DNA, the CDR3 is TGTGCCAGCACCTGGGGCGCTAGCGGGGGCTACGAGCAGTACTTC.

The chain couples TRBV5-5 to TRBJ2-1; D uncertain. The CDR3 spans 15 residues. Trimming left V 0 bases short and J 8 bases short, with 15 bases between. Germline CDR1 SGHKS, CDR2 YYEKEE (reference sequence). The CDR3 DNA follows: TGTGCCAGCAGCTTGGACTCTATGTACAATGATGAGCAGTTCTTC. It specifies CASSLDSMYNDEQFF.

In its sample, this clonotype was seen a few times. The chain uses TRBV2 and TRBJ1-4, with D uncertain. The CDR3 is 13 residues long. CDR1 is SNHLY, CDR2 FYNNEI, per germline. V was cut by 6 bases and J by 8 bases, with 13 bases left in between. The CDR3 DNA sequence: TGTGCCAGCAGGACCCAAGGAGGAGAAAAACTGTTTTTT. Protein sequence: CASRTQGGEKLFF. Based on the CDR3 plus reference TRBV2 and TRBJ1-4, the full variable domain is EPEVTQTPSHQVTQMGQEVILRCVPISNHLYFYWYRQILGQKVEFLVSFYNNEISEKSEIFDDQFSVERPDGSNFTLKIRSTKLEDSAMYFCASRTQGGEKLFFGSGTQLSVL.

The chain joins TRBV7-6 to TRBJ1-2, with D perhaps TRBD1 (5 bases). The V gene lost 5 bases and the J gene lost 9 bases, with 16 bases spanning the gap. In germline, CDR1 is SGHVS, CDR2 FNYEAQ. The CDR3 contains 13 residues. The CDR3 sequence: CASSQDSGGSYTF. CDR3 in DNA: TGTGCCAGCAGCCAAGACAGCGGCGGAAGCTACACCTTC.

This clonotype has a count of ten or more. J is TRBJ2-6 and V is TRBV7-2, with a possible D match to TRBD2 (6 bases). CDR1 is SGHTA, CDR2 FQGNSA, per germline. The CDR3 is 15 amino acids. V gave up 6 bases and J gave up 4 bases, with 13 bases separating them. CDR3 in DNA: TGTGCCAGCAGTTTCACGGGGGTGGGGGCCAACGTCCTGACTTTC. Protein product: CASSFTGVGANVLTF.

The J gene is TRBJ2-1, the V gene TRBV5-6, with 7 bases identical to TRBD2. Trimming removed 9 bases from V and 3 bases from J; junction bases left unmatched: 3. CDR1 is SGHDT and CDR2 is YYEEEE in the germline V gene. The CDR3 runs 12 residues. In nucleotides, the CDR3 is TGTGCCACCACGGGGGGCTACAATGAGCAGTTCTTC. Residues: CATTGGYNEQFF.

This clonotype has only a few counts. V gene TRBV6-1 combines with J gene TRBJ2-1; D possibly uses TRBD1 or TRBD2 (5 bases each). Germline V gene data show CDR1 as MNHNS and CDR2 as SASEGT. The V and J ends lost 2 bases and 8 bases respectively, with 7 bases between them. The CDR3 is 12 residues long. The CDR3 spells CASSEWGYEQFF. The DNA of the CDR3 is TGTGCCAGCAGTGAATGGGGGTATGAGCAGTTCTTC.

The rearrangement joins TRBV4-2 to TRBJ2-7; 7 bases agree with TRBD2. The CDR3 covers 13 residues. V shed 4 bases, J shed 5 bases, and the junction held 5 bases outside the gene matches. Germline V lookup: CDR1 LGHNA, CDR2 YNFKEQ. CDR3 protein: CASSPGTIHEQYF. The CDR3, as DNA: TGTGCCAGCAGCCCCGGGACTATCCACGAGCAGTACTTC.